The 21 T cell receptor beta chains in this list originate from one sample, sequenced in a study of T-cell memory formation after mild COVID-19. TCRdb re-analysed the 5' RACE reads in MiXCR, keeping a single row per CDR3 protein. The data show 140,000 to 150,000 distinct CDR3 sequences, 15% to 20% seen once. Source material: PBMCs or a T cell subset sorted from them (not recorded which). The receptors were gathered from an adult woman who had mild COVID-19 (a few samples of this study predate the infection). Cell type and time point are not known.

This clonotype has more than one count but fewer than ten. This rearrangement joins TRBV4-3 to TRBJ1-5, with D possibly TRBD1 on 5 matching bases. The CDR3 runs 15 residues. V was clipped by 0 bases and J by 3 bases, with 9 bases between them. The V gene's germline CDR1 is LGHNA and CDR2 YSLEER. The CDR3 region has the DNA TGCGCCAGCAGCCAAGATTGGGGGGACAATCAGCCCCAGCATTTT. Amino acid sequence: CASSQDWGDNQPQHF.

The genes are TRBV11-1 and TRBJ2-7, with unresolved D. V lost 2 bases and J 2 bases, leaving 13 bases between the germline ends. The germline V gene encodes CDR1 SGHAT and CDR2 FQDESV (reference sequence). The CDR3 runs 15 residues. The CDR3, as DNA: TGTGCCAGCAGCTTATTGCCGTCACGAGCCTACGAGCAGTACTTC. Translating gives CASSLLPSRAYEQYF.

The J gene is TRBJ2-1, the V gene TRBV20-1; D unresolved. This CDR3 comprises 16 residues. The V gene's germline CDR1 is DFQATT and CDR2 SNEGSKA (reference sequence). Trimming pared 0 bases from V and 3 bases from J, leaving 15 bases between. The CDR3 sequence is CSARDAASIGYNEQFF. The DNA for the CDR3 is TGCAGTGCTAGAGATGCAGCGAGTATCGGCTACAATGAGCAGTTCTTC.

The chain links TRBV7-9 to TRBJ1-3, with 8 bases matching TRBD1. Trimming removed 5 bases from V and 4 bases from J; junction bases left unmatched: 4. Germline V CDR1 and CDR2: SEHNR, FQNEAQ (reference sequence). The CDR3 extends over 14 amino acids. The chain's CDR3 is CASSPGTGGNTIYF. The CDR3 region has the DNA TGTGCCAGCAGCCCCGGGACAGGAGGAAACACCATATATTTT.

There are a few counts of this clonotype. J is TRBJ2-1 and V is TRBV12-3 or TRBV12-4; TRBD2 agrees at 7 bases. With V trimmed by 5 bases and J by 4 bases, 8 bases remained unmatched. This CDR3 contains 15 residues. The CDR3 DNA follows: TGTGCCAGCAGTCAAAGCGGGACTAAGTACAATGAGCAGTTCTTC. It specifies CASSQSGTKYNEQFF.

The rearrangement links TRBV3-1 to TRBJ2-7; D remains unclear. CDR1 LGHDT and CDR2 YNNKEL come from the germline V gene (reference sequence). This CDR3 is built from 12 residues. V shed 0 bases and J shed 8 bases, with 8 bases lying between them. The CDR3 protein is CASSQEGKKQYF. Here the CDR3 DNA reads TGTGCCAGCAGCCAAGAGGGCAAGAAGCAGTACTTC.

This chain joins TRBV7-8 and TRBJ2-5; 7 bases are a match to TRBD1. This CDR3 has 14 residues. Germline V gives CDR1 SGHVS, CDR2 FQNEAQ. Trimming removed 5 bases from V and 2 bases from J; junction bases left unmatched: 5. The DNA of the CDR3 is TGTGCCAGCAGCCTCACAGGGGCGCAAGAGACCCAGTACTTC. This encodes CASSLTGAQETQYF.

The chain recombines TRBV27 with TRBJ1-2, with D perhaps TRBD1 (6 bases). V was shortened by 4 bases and J by 0 bases, with 12 bases between the two germline ends. The CDR3 sequence is 15 residues long. The germline V gene has CDR1 MNHEY and CDR2 SMNVEV (reference sequence). The CDR3 protein is CASSSPGASNYGYTF. Here the CDR3 DNA reads TGTGCCAGCAGTTCCCCAGGGGCCTCTAACTATGGCTACACCTTC.

Only a few counts were recorded for this clonotype. The CDR3 region is CASSSTETRTDTQYF. The CDR3 DNA reads as TGTGCCAGCAGCTCGACAGAGACCCGAACAGATACGCAGTATTTT. The chain uses TRBV7-9 and TRBJ2-3; weak D call: TRBD1 (5 bases). Germline CDR1 reads SEHNR; CDR2 reads FQNEAQ (reference sequence). The CDR3 spans 15 residues. V lost 4 bases, J lost 3 bases, and 14 bases lay in between. Looking up the rest from reference TRBV7-9 and TRBJ2-3 gives the full variable domain: DTGVSQNPRHKITKRGQNVTFRCDPISEHNRLYWYRQTLGQGPEFLTYFQNEAQLEKSRLLSDRFSAERPKGSFSTLEIQRTEQGDSAMYLCASSSTETRTDTQYFGPGTRLTVL.

The chain employs TRBV12-3 or TRBV12-4 and TRBJ1-2; TRBD1 agrees at 10 bases. Trimming at V came to 6 bases and at J to 7 bases, leaving 11 bases not matched to a gene. The CDR3 extends over 15 amino acids. The CDR3 nucleotides are TGTGCCAGCAGCCCTCGGACAGGGGGTCATGGTGGCTACACCTTC. Its protein product is CASSPRTGGHGGYTF.

This clonotype was counted only a few times. The V call is TRBV12-3 or TRBV12-4, the J call TRBJ2-1, with unresolved D. V was trimmed by 6 bases and J by 8 bases, leaving 11 bases between them. The CDR3 contains 12 residues. CDR3 sequence reads: CASSTSLHEQFF. The CDR3 DNA follows: TGTGCCAGCAGCACGTCCCTCCATGAGCAGTTCTTC.

The gene calls are TRBV4-1 and TRBJ2-7; D is ambiguous. The CDR3 contains 14 residues. In germline, CDR1 is MGHRA, CDR2 YSYEKL. V was pared by 0 bases and J by 5 bases, with 11 bases between. The CDR3, as DNA: TGCGCCAGCAGCCAAGACAGAGTCGGTCACGAGCAGTACTTC. This translates into CASSQDRVGHEQYF.

This rearrangement joins TRBV15 to TRBJ1-1; D uncertain. Per the germline V gene, CDR1 is LNHNV and CDR2 is YYDKDF (reference sequence). The CDR3 runs 17 residues. Between the trimmed V and J ends, which lost 0 bases and 0 bases, there was a span of 14 bases. The CDR3 coding sequence is TGTGCCACCAGCAGAGATCTAAGTTACGGTCTGAACACTGAAGCTTTCTTT. It is translated as CATSRDLSYGLNTEAFF.

This clonotype was recorded many times. The chain uses TRBV5-1 and TRBJ1-2; a weak D match, TRBD1 (6 bases). The CDR3 loop spans 14 amino acids. Per the germline V gene, CDR1 is SGHRS and CDR2 is YFSETQ. Trimming took 5 bases from V and 4 from J, leaving 15 bases between them. This CDR3 is CASSKEGGSYGYTF. Written as DNA, the CDR3 is TGCGCCAGCAGTAAGGAGGGGGGTTCCTATGGCTACACCTTC.

In this sample, this clonotype turned up a few times. This chain connects TRBV6-5 to TRBJ1-1, with D perhaps TRBD1 (5 bases). CDR3 length equals 14 residues. The germline V gene has CDR1 MNHEY and CDR2 SVGAGI. V was cut by 2 bases and J by 0 bases, with 7 bases left in between. The CDR3 spells CASSYGGVNTEAFF. CDR3 DNA: TGTGCCAGCAGTTACGGGGGTGTGAACACTGAAGCTTTCTTT.

The rearrangement links TRBV4-2 to TRBJ1-2; possibly TRBD1 for D (5 bases). The CDR3 length is 16 residues. Between the trimmed V and J ends, which lost 1 base and 3 bases, there was a span of 15 bases. Germline assignment: CDR1 LGHNA and CDR2 YNFKEQ. CDR3 in amino acids: CASSQGQGRADYGYTF. CDR3 in DNA: TGTGCCAGCAGCCAAGGCCAGGGAAGGGCAGACTATGGCTACACCTTC.

The chain couples TRBV7-9 to TRBJ1-5; D possibly corresponds to TRBD1 (6 bases). CDR3 length equals 15 residues. Trimming left V 3 bases short and J 2 bases short, with 11 bases between. The germline V gene has CDR1 SEHNR and CDR2 FQNEAQ (reference sequence). DNA of the CDR3: TGTGCCAGCAGCTTCACCGGGGGCGGCAATCAGCCCCAGCATTTT. This translates into CASSFTGGGNQPQHF.

CDR3 residues: CASSHSLGGTEAFF. The DNA for the CDR3 is TGTGCCAGCAGTCATTCTTTAGGGGGCACTGAAGCTTTCTTT. This chain uses TRBV12-3 or TRBV12-4 with TRBJ1-1; tentatively, D is TRBD1 (6 bases). This CDR3 is 14 amino acids long. V was trimmed by 5 bases and J by 4 bases, leaving 14 bases between them.

This clonotype was recorded a few times. In DNA form, the CDR3 reads TGTGCCAGCACCCCACAGGCGAGGGGCGAGCAGTACTTC. Amino acid sequence: CASTPQARGEQYF. The chain employs TRBV6-1 and TRBJ2-7; D may be TRBD1 or TRBD2 (5 bases each). V shed 7 bases and J shed 6 bases, with 16 bases lying between them. Germline CDR1 and CDR2: MNHNS and SASEGT. CDR3 size: 13 residues.

In this sample, this clonotype turned up a few times. V and J are TRBV29-1 and TRBJ2-3; 11 bases are shared with TRBD1. Germline V gives CDR1 SQVTM, CDR2 ANQGSEA. With 7 bases clipped from V and 2 bases from J, the junction kept 5 bases outside the gene matches. The CDR3 runs 14 residues. The CDR3 sequence: CSARDRGTTDTQYF. The CDR3 coding sequence is TGCAGCGCACGGGACAGGGGGACCACAGATACGCAGTATTTT.

The V call is TRBV7-9, the J call TRBJ2-2; D not resolved. From germline, CDR1 is SEHNR and CDR2 FQNEAQ (reference sequence). This CDR3 is 15 amino acids long. V was clipped by 7 bases and J by 4 bases, with 16 bases between them. CDR3 protein: CASTGTSWGTGELFF. In DNA, the CDR3 is TGTGCCAGCACGGGCACGTCTTGGGGCACCGGGGAGCTGTTTTTT.